The present entry profiles one T cell receptor beta chain with its context. The antigen is unknown. The data were taken from a study of OX40 agonist ivuxolimab in advanced cancers. Study as a whole: Patients in the trial were receiving intravenous ivuxolimab every 2 weeks, at doses of 0.01 to 10 mg/kg.

CDR1 and CDR2 from the germline V gene are MNHEY and SVGAGI. This CDR3 spans 12 amino acids. Unmatched junction bases numbered 0, after V lost 10 bases and J lost 0 bases. Only in-frame clones appear in the TCRdb table, and some are missing; sequencing was by immunoSEQ multiplex PCR. This sample has 45,000 to 60,000 clones; 75% to 90% occur once, and the top ten carry roughly 4.4%. Blood draws occurred at baseline, cycle 4 day 1, and cycle 7 day 1. Points from the study as a whole: Clonal expansion among partial responders at 0.1-3.0 mg/kg ranked near the lowest.

The chain uses TRBV6-5 and TRBJ1-3; 7 positions match TRBD1. The TCR comes from an adult with an advanced solid tumor such as melanoma, head and neck, liver or kidney cancer. The specimen comprised CD4+ or CD8+ T cells sorted from blood, sampled in a trial of the OX40 agonist ivuxolimab. CDR3 coding DNA: TGTGCCACAGGGGGCTCTGGAAACACCATATATTTT. This codes for CATGGSGNTIYF.